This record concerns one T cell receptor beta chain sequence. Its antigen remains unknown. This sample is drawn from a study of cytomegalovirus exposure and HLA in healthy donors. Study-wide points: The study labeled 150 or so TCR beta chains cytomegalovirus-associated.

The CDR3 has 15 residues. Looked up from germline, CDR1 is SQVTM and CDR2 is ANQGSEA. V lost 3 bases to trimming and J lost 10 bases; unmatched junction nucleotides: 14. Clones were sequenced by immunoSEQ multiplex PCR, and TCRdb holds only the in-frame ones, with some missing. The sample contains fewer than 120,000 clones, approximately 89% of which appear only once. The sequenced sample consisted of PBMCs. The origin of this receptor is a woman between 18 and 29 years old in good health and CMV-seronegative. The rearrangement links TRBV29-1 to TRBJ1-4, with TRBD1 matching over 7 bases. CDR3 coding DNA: TGCAGCGTTGACTCACCCGGGACAGCTGACGGAAAACTGTTTTTT. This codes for CSVDSPGTADGKLFF.